The following is a T cell receptor beta chain sequence with its context. The antigen is not known. The record originates from a study of blood T cells in healthy people across ages. General study points: When set beside aged donors, long-lived donors presented more naive CD4+ cells and higher diversity.

Together with a sample-barcoded 5' primer, a J-beta primer mix was included in a second PCR lasting about 6 to 11 cycles. The yield of each sample was at least 2.5 million CDR3-containing paired-end reads. TCRdb passed the 5' RACE reads through MiXCR, listing each CDR3 protein once. Here the sample spans about 1.4 million distinct CDR3 sequences, approximately 63% being singletons. CDR3 length: 15 amino acids. Germline V gives CDR1 SGHTA, CDR2 FQGNSA. Trimming cost V 6 bases and J 4 bases, with 18 bases left between them. The genes are TRBV7-2 and TRBJ2-5; TRBD2 might be the D (5 bases). The receptor comes from a man aged 18 to 29 in good health. Input material: blood. DNA of the CDR3: TGTGCCAGCAGTCTACTAAGAGGGCTGGGAGAGACCCAGTACTTC. Translation gives CASSLLRGLGETQYF.